Below are 32 T cell receptor beta chains sequenced from a single sample in a study of breast tumors, draining lymph nodes, adjacent tissues. TCRdb re-analysed the multiplex PCR reads in MiXCR, keeping a single row per CDR3 protein. The data contain around 17,000 distinct CDR3 sequences, about 45% of them singletons. The sequenced material came from tumor-adjacent breast tissue. The receptors come from a female donor with breast cancer. Some clones in this sample may be carry-over from other donors' samples.

CDR3: CASSFGQGLGYNEQFF. The DNA of the CDR3 is TGTGCCAGCAGTTTTGGACAGGGACTGGGATACAATGAGCAGTTCTTC. The chain joins TRBV6-5 to TRBJ2-1; 8 bases fit TRBD1. The CDR3 consists of 16 residues. Germline CDR1 MNHEY, CDR2 SVGAGI. V dropped 4 bases and J dropped 4; count of bases not matched to a gene: 9.

By frequency in the sample, this clonotype is medium-sized. The chain recombines TRBV5-1 with TRBJ2-7; D is perhaps TRBD1 (6 bases). Looked up from germline, CDR1 is SGHRS and CDR2 is YFSETQ. The CDR3 covers 16 residues. The ends were cut back, 4 bases at V and 0 bases at J, with 17 bases in the middle. CDR3 residues: CASSHQPGQNSYEQYF. The CDR3, as DNA: TGCGCCAGCAGCCACCAGCCGGGACAAAACTCCTACGAGCAGTACTTC. Together with reference TRBV5-1 and TRBJ2-7, the CDR3 gives the full variable domain: KAGVTQTPRYLIKTRGQQVTLSCSPISGHRSVSWYQQTPGQGLQFLFEYFSETQRNKGNFPGRFSGRQFSNSRSEMNVSTLELGDSALYLCASSHQPGQNSYEQYFGPGTRLTVT.

V gene TRBV19 combines with J gene TRBJ2-3; 13 bases are a match to TRBD2. V trimming: 6 bases; J trimming: 6 bases; junction bases outside the gene matches: 6. Germline V gives CDR1 LNHDA, CDR2 SQIVND (reference sequence). The CDR3 extends over 15 amino acids. CDR3 coding DNA: TGTGCCAGTAGCGGACTAGCGGGAGCAGGCGATACGCAGTATTTT. Its protein is CASSGLAGAGDTQYF.

The chain combines TRBV25-1 with TRBJ2-1; TRBD2 aligns across 8 bases. The CDR3 sequence is 16 residues long. Trimming took 4 bases from V and 0 from J; bases not matched to a gene: 5. Germline V gene lookup returns CDR1 MGHDK and CDR2 SYGVNS. For the CDR3, the DNA is TGTGCCAGCAGTGCCCCCGGACTAGCCTCCTACAATGAGCAGTTCTTC. Translation gives CASSAPGLASYNEQFF.

This clonotype was counted many times. The V gene is TRBV11-2, the J gene TRBJ2-1; D gene ambiguous. Germline CDR1 reads SGHAT; CDR2 reads FQNNGV. Trimming cost V 5 bases and J 8 bases, with 7 bases left between them. CDR3 size: 11 residues. The CDR3 sequence is CASSLIDEQFF. CDR3 DNA: TGTGCCAGCAGCCTAATTGATGAGCAGTTCTTC.

This clonotype showed up just a few times. This chain links TRBV6-1 with TRBJ2-6, with D maybe TRBD2 (5 bases). This CDR3 region has 14 residues. Per germline, CDR1 MNHNS and CDR2 SASEGT. V lost 10 bases and J lost 1, with 11 bases in between. This CDR3 is CATPPGSGANVLTF. The CDR3 DNA follows: TGTGCCACCCCGCCGGGGTCTGGGGCCAACGTCCTGACTTTC.

This clonotype showed up just once. The V gene is TRBV5-8, the J gene TRBJ1-2, with 7 positions matching TRBD1. J was trimmed by 4 bases and V by 0 bases; bases with no gene match: 12. The CDR3 consists of 17 residues. The germline V gene encodes CDR1 SGHTS and CDR2 YDEGEE. As DNA, the CDR3 is TGTGCCAGCAGCTTGGTACCCGCGACAGGGACGCTCTATGGCTACACCTTC. Its translation: CASSLVPATGTLYGYTF.

This clonotype has just a few counts. Relative to the germline gene, one junction end is altered; a read error may explain this. The genes are TRBV4-1 and TRBJ1-2; no clear D gene. This CDR3 region has 14 residues. Germline CDR1 is MGHRA and CDR2 is YSYEKL. CDR3 coding DNA: TGCGCCAGCAGCCAGACCGCGGTGGGGTATGGCTACACCTTT. It specifies CASSQTAVGYGYTF.

The chain couples TRBV24-1 to TRBJ2-5; D is perhaps TRBD2 (6 bases). This CDR3 has 16 residues. Germline V gene data show CDR1 as KGHDR and CDR2 as SFDVKD. The germline V and J ends were trimmed by 3 bases and 6 bases, with 19 bases remaining between them. The CDR3 spells CATSDPSPGEGKTQYF. In DNA, the CDR3 is TGTGCCACCAGTGATCCCTCTCCGGGGGAAGGAAAGACCCAGTACTTC.

The chain uses TRBV11-3 and TRBJ2-1; D is unresolved. The CDR3 runs to 16 residues. CDR1 and CDR2 from the germline V gene are SGHNT and YENEEA. V lost 5 bases to trimming and J lost 1 base, with 15 bases between them. The CDR3 sequence is CASSPRLVGSYNEQFF. DNA for the CDR3: TGTGCCAGCAGCCCCAGACTGGTGGGGTCCTACAATGAGCAGTTCTTC.

This clonotype is medium-sized. The rearrangement uses TRBV5-6 and TRBJ2-5, with 9 bases that match TRBD1. CDR1 and CDR2 (germline): SGHDT, YYEEEE. J was trimmed by 5 bases and V by 0 bases; bases with no gene match: 8. This CDR3 region has 16 residues. The CDR3 here is CASSLVGQGLGETQYF. The CDR3 nucleotides are TGTGCCAGCAGCTTGGTGGGACAGGGATTGGGGGAGACCCAGTACTTC.

This clonotype has just one count. The rearrangement links TRBV3-1 to TRBJ2-7; 8 positions agree with TRBD2. The CDR3 runs 13 residues. Germline CDR1 and CDR2: LGHDT and YNNKEL (reference sequence). The V segment lost 1 base and the J segment 6 bases; nucleotides outside the gene matches: 2. Written as DNA, the CDR3 is TGTGCCAGCAGCCAAGCGGGAGGGGCCGAGCAGTACTTC. This sequence encodes CASSQAGGAEQYF.

This clonotype appeared many times. A read error may be the cause here, since a much bigger clone is one base away. This chain links TRBV5-6 with TRBJ2-7; D call uncertain. The CDR3 has 14 amino acids. Trimming removed 1 base at V and 4 bases at J, with 12 bases between. Germline loops: CDR1 SGHDT, CDR2 YYEEEE. The CDR3 coding sequence is TGTGCCAGCAGCTTGCTAGACACACTTTACGAGCAGTACTTC. Protein product: CASSLLDTLYEQYF.

The V and J genes are TRBV18 and TRBJ2-3, with 8 bases fitting TRBD1. Trimming cost V 4 bases and J 0 bases; bases outside gene matches: 6. In germline, CDR1 is KGHSH, CDR2 LQKENI. This CDR3 spans 16 amino acids. The CDR3 region is CASSRGQATSTDTQYF. The CDR3 bases are TGTGCCAGCTCACGGGGACAGGCCACTAGCACAGATACGCAGTATTTT. Based on the CDR3 plus reference TRBV18 and TRBJ2-3, the full variable domain is NAGVMQNPRHLVRRRGQEARLRCSPMKGHSHVYWYRQLPEEGLKFMVYLQKENIIDESGMPKERFSAEFPKEGPSILRIQQVVRGDSAAYFCASSRGQATSTDTQYFGPGTRLTVL.

This clonotype appeared many times. The V and J genes are TRBV7-6 and TRBJ2-2, with 12 bases identical to TRBD2. Germline V gene lookup returns CDR1 SGHVS and CDR2 FNYEAQ. This CDR3 is 15 amino acids long. The junction had 5 bases not matched to a gene; V was cut back by 5 bases and J by 7 bases. Written as DNA, the CDR3 is TGTGCCAGCAGCCGACTAGCGGGAGCCGGCGGGGAGCTGTTTTTT. Encoded protein: CASSRLAGAGGELFF. The full variable domain, rest sourced from reference TRBV7-6 and TRBJ2-2, is GAGVSQSPRYKVTKRGQDVALRCDPISGHVSLYWYRQALGQGPEFLTYFNYEAQQDKSGLPNDRFSAERPEGSISTLTIQRTEQRDSAMYRCASSRLAGAGGELFFGEGSRLTVL.

This clonotype has at least ten counts. A junction boundary mismatches the germline segment, possibly from a read error. The V gene is TRBV19, the J gene TRBJ1-5; TRBD1 matches 8 bases. There are 15 residues in the CDR3. The germline CDR1 and CDR2 sequences are LNHDA and SQIVND (reference sequence). The CDR3 DNA follows: TGTGCCAGTAGCATAGGACAGGGAGAGAATCAGCCCCAGCATTTT. Protein sequence: CASSIGQGENQPQHF.

This clonotype was picked up many times. The chain joins TRBV11-2 to TRBJ1-1; the D gene is possibly TRBD1 (5 bases). The CDR3 contains 13 residues. In germline, CDR1 is SGHAT, CDR2 FQNNGV. V was cut by 0 bases and J by 4 bases, with 6 bases left in between. CDR3 nucleotide sequence: TGTGCCAGCAGCTTAGAGGGGACCACTGAAGCTTTCTTT. As protein: CASSLEGTTEAFF.

There are many counts of this clonotype. A read error may be the cause here, since a much bigger clone is one base away. This is likely a read error, given that the CDR3 carries no conserved phenylalanine or tryptophan at its end. The chain links TRBV24-1 to TRBJ1-5; D perhaps matches TRBD1 (6 bases). Trimming shortened V by 5 bases and J by 5 bases, and 9 bases separated the two germline ends. Germline CDR1 and CDR2: KGHDR and SFDVKD. This CDR3 contains 13 residues. CDR3 loop: CATSAGADQPQHS. CDR3 nucleotide sequence: TGTGCCACCAGTGCAGGGGCGGATCAGCCCCAGCATTCT.

V is TRBV6-2 or TRBV6-3 and J is TRBJ1-1; D may be TRBD1 (6 bases). The CDR3 runs 16 residues. Germline V CDR1 and CDR2: MNHEY, SVGEGT. V was trimmed by 2 bases and J by 0 bases, leaving 13 bases between them. CDR3 region: CASSYPRRDMNTEAFF. DNA for the CDR3: TGTGCCAGCAGTTACCCCAGACGGGACATGAACACTGAAGCTTTCTTT.

This sequence joins TRBV6-5 and TRBJ2-7; 7 bases match TRBD1. Trimming cost V 5 bases and J 2 bases; bases outside gene matches: 9. This CDR3 is 15 amino acids long. Germline V gives CDR1 MNHEY, CDR2 SVGAGI. CDR3 in amino acids: CASSHVQGVAYEQYF. The CDR3, as DNA: TGTGCCAGCAGTCACGTTCAGGGGGTGGCCTACGAGCAGTACTTC.

This clonotype has at least ten counts. The V call is TRBV5-8, the J call TRBJ1-4; the D is unclear. CDR1 and CDR2 (germline): SGHTS, YDEGEE. CDR3 length: 17 amino acids. With 4 bases removed from V and 0 bases from J, the gap between germline ends came to 16 bases. In DNA form, the CDR3 reads TGTGCCAGCAGCCCGCGAGGACGGAATGCAACTAATGAAAAACTGTTTTTT. This translates into CASSPRGRNATNEKLFF.

This clonotype was recorded only once. Lacking the conserved final phenylalanine or tryptophan, this CDR3 likely reflects a read error. No DNA is shown, since the ends of the CDR3 on it are uncertain; the CDR3 is the one TCRdb lists. J is TRBJ2-5 and V is TRBV2; the table gives TRBD2 as D, unverified against the DNA. The CDR3 length is 15 residues, termini included. CDR1 SNHLY and CDR2 FYNNEI come from the germline V gene. The CDR3 sequence: CARAPGGNPPLHFGN.

This clonotype was recorded at least ten times. The chain couples TRBV19 to TRBJ1-5, with D maybe TRBD1 (6 bases). The CDR3 covers 14 residues. Germline V gene data show CDR1 as LNHDA and CDR2 as SQIVND (reference sequence). V was trimmed by 7 bases and J by 5 bases, leaving 15 bases between them. CDR3 sequence (DNA): TGTGCCAGTACTCGGGGGACAACAGATCAGCCCCAGCATTTT. Protein sequence: CASTRGTTDQPQHF.

This clonotype was found once. The chain combines TRBV20-1 with TRBJ1-3; D may be TRBD1 (6 bases). Trimming stripped 4 bases from V and 0 bases from J, with 13 bases between. Germline V gene lookup returns CDR1 DFQATT and CDR2 SNEGSKA (reference sequence). The CDR3 runs 15 residues. The CDR3 reads CSAKDRLNSGNTIYF. The CDR3, as DNA: TGCAGTGCTAAAGACAGGTTAAACTCTGGAAACACCATATATTTT.

This clonotype was recorded at least ten times. This chain joins TRBV11-3 and TRBJ2-1; D ambiguous. With 5 bases removed from V and 5 bases from J, the gap between germline ends came to 7 bases. The V gene's germline CDR1 is SGHNT and CDR2 YENEEA. The CDR3 consists of 12 residues. CDR3 residues: CASSPSDNEQFF. CDR3 DNA: TGTGCCAGCAGCCCGTCGGACAATGAGCAGTTCTTC. The entire variable domain, with the rest obtained from reference TRBV11-3 and TRBJ2-1, is as follows: EAGVVQSPRYKIIEKKQPVAFWCNPISGHNTLYWYLQNLGQGPELLIRYENEEAVDDSQLPKDRFSAERLKGVDSTLKIQPAELGDSAVYLCASSPSDNEQFFGPGTRLTVL.

This clonotype was seen ten or more times. V usage is TRBV20-1 and J usage is TRBJ2-5; D is undetermined. CDR3 length equals 11 residues. V was trimmed by 8 bases and J by 3 bases, leaving 10 bases between them. Per germline, CDR1 DFQATT and CDR2 SNEGSKA (reference sequence). In nucleotides, the CDR3 is TGCAGTATGAGGAAGGAAGAGACCCAGTACTTC. Its protein is CSMRKEETQYF.

The V call is TRBV19, the J call TRBJ2-7; 8 positions match TRBD1. The J segment lost 6 bases and the V segment lost 5 bases, leaving 3 bases of the junction unmatched. The germline V gene has CDR1 LNHDA and CDR2 SQIVND (reference sequence). The CDR3 consists of 12 residues. The CDR3 sequence is CASSSGQVEQYF. CDR3 sequence (DNA): TGTGCCAGTAGTTCGGGACAGGTCGAGCAGTACTTC.

The chain recombines TRBV28 with TRBJ2-2, with D perhaps matching TRBD1 (6 bases). V was cut by 6 bases and J by 6 bases, with 14 bases left in between. CDR1 is MDHEN, CDR2 SYDVKM, per germline. The CDR3 is 14 amino acids. CDR3 nucleotides: TGTGCCAGCAGCGGCCGGACAGATTCCGGGGAGCTGTTTTTT. Translated: CASSGRTDSGELFF.

J is TRBJ2-5 and V is TRBV6-5; 9 bases map to TRBD1. J lost 4 bases, V lost 6 bases, and 6 bases had no gene match. Germline V gives CDR1 MNHEY, CDR2 SVGAGI. The CDR3 loop spans 14 amino acids. CDR3 region: CASRNRGRPETQYF. In DNA, the CDR3 is TGTGCCAGCAGGAACAGGGGGCGCCCAGAGACCCAGTACTTC.

The table lists this clonotype with many counts. The chain is built from TRBV5-5 and TRBJ2-4; D is unresolved. This CDR3 is 13 amino acids long. V shed 0 bases and J shed 5 bases, with 6 bases lying between them. Per germline, CDR1 SGHKS and CDR2 YYEKEE (reference sequence). The CDR3 DNA is TGTGCCAGCAGCTTGGCCGTTGAAAACATTCAGTACTTC. Its translation is CASSLAVENIQYF.

Details on this clonotype: The conserved final phenylalanine or tryptophan is absent from the CDR3, which likely points to a read error. No DNA is shown, since the ends of the CDR3 on it are uncertain; the CDR3 is the one TCRdb lists. V usage is TRBV7-6 and J usage is TRBJ1-2; the table's D call of TRBD1 was not tested on the DNA. CDR1 and CDR2 (germline): SGHVS, FNYEAQ. The CDR3 is made up of 15 amino acids, end residues included. CDR3 residues: CAGSTQQGTNYGYPL.

Judged by abundance, this clonotype is medium-sized. J is TRBJ1-5 and V is TRBV7-3, with D unresolved. The CDR3 runs 15 residues. Per the germline V gene, CDR1 is SGHTA and CDR2 is FQGTGA. V gave up 4 bases and J gave up 5 bases, with 15 bases separating them. Here the CDR3 reads CASSSRRGGHQPQHF. For the CDR3, the DNA is TGTGCCAGCAGCTCACGCCGCGGAGGGCATCAGCCCCAGCATTTT.